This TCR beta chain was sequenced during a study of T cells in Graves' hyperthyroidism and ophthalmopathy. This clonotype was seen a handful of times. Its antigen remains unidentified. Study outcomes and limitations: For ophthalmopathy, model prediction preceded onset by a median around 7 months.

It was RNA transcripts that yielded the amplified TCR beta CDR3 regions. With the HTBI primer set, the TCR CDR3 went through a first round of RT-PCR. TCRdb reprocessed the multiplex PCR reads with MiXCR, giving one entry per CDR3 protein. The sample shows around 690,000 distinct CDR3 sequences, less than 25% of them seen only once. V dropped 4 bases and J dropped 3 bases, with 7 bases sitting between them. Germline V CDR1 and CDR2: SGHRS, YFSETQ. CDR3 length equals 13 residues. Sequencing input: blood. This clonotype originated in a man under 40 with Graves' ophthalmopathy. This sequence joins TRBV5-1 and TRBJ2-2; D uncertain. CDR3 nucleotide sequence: TGCGCCAGCAGCAGTCATGACACCGGGGAGCTGTTTTTT. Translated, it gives CASSSHDTGELFF.